This TCR beta chain comes out of a study of Graves' ophthalmopathy and Graves' hyperthyroidism. On the study more broadly: Hyperthyroidism is called stable when no ophthalmopathy develops within 18 months of follow-up.

The authors enrolled newly diagnosed hyperthyroidism patients aged 18 to 65 with under 2 months' duration. The evidence that diagnosis relied on was clinical symptoms, serum thyroxine, TRAb, thyroid ultrasound and orbital computed tomography. Amplification targeted the TCR beta CDR3 regions, with RNA transcripts as the source material. The first-round RT-PCR employed HTBI primers together with the Qiagen OneStep RT-PCR kit. A multiplex PCR was then performed as the second round. One entry per CDR3 protein, called by TCRdb with MiXCR from the multiplex PCR reads. In the table there are about 550,000 distinct CDR3 sequences, under 45% of which are singletons. V was shortened by 5 bases and J by 3 bases, with 17 bases between the two germline ends. This CDR3 has 15 amino acids. From germline, CDR1 is SEHNR and CDR2 FQNEAQ (reference sequence).

The origin of this receptor is an adult man with Graves' hyperthyroidism. J is TRBJ2-7 and V is TRBV7-9; D unclear. Sequencing was carried out using peripheral blood or thyroid tissue (not recorded which). The CDR3 is CASSQAYGRDYEQYF. In nucleotides, the CDR3 is TGTGCCAGCAGCCAAGCCTATGGCCGCGACTACGAGCAGTACTTC.